These 12 T cell receptor beta chains originate from one sample sequenced in a study of blood T cell repertoires in COVID-19. TCRdb keeps only in-frame clones here, not all; method: immunoSEQ multiplex PCR. The data hold approximately 300,000 clones, with under 90% observed a single time. Sequencing was performed on PBMCs or T cells enriched from blood (not recorded which). All receptors come from a woman under 40 who had recovered from COVID-19.

The chain is built from TRBV27 and TRBJ1-3; D ambiguous. The CDR3 is 14 residues long. The ends were cut back, 4 bases at V and 0 bases at J, with 7 bases in the middle. The germline V gene has CDR1 MNHEY and CDR2 SMNVEV (reference sequence). The CDR3 reads CASSSVLSGNTIYF. CDR3 in DNA: TGTGCCAGCAGTTCGGTCCTCTCTGGAAACACCATATATTTT.

V gene TRBV4-3 combines with J gene TRBJ1-4; 9 nucleotides line up with TRBD1. V shed 5 bases, J shed 6 bases, and the junction held 13 bases outside the gene matches. Germline V lookup: CDR1 LGHNA, CDR2 YSLEER. This CDR3 is built from 17 residues. In DNA, the CDR3 is TGCGCCAGCAGCGCCCGGGACAGGGTCGATAAGGATGAAAAACTGTTTTTT. This gives the protein CASSARDRVDKDEKLFF.

The rearrangement uses TRBV6-5 and TRBJ1-1, with D unresolved. Germline V lookup: CDR1 MNHEY, CDR2 SVGAGI. This CDR3 has 12 residues. Trimming left V 6 bases short and J 3 bases short, with 8 bases between. The CDR3 here is CASRFRDTEAFF. The CDR3 coding sequence is TGTGCCAGCAGGTTTAGAGACACTGAAGCTTTCTTT.

As concerns this clone: The junction does not match germline at one end; this may be a read error. This chain links TRBV4-1 with TRBJ2-1; 10 nucleotides agree with TRBD1. In germline, CDR1 is MGHRA, CDR2 YSYEKL. CDR3 size: 18 residues. In DNA form, the CDR3 reads TGCGCCAGCAGCCAAGTACCGTCGAGGGACAGGGGAATTAATGGGCAGTTCTTC. Its protein is CASSQVPSRDRGINGQFF.

The chain couples TRBV7-2 to TRBJ1-2, with D possibly being TRBD1 (5 bases). The CDR3 totals 14 residues. The V end lost 6 bases, the J end lost 4 bases, and 15 bases lay between the germline ends. Per germline, CDR1 SGHTA and CDR2 FQGNSA. The CDR3 loop is CASSLQAVSYGYTF. The CDR3 coding sequence is TGTGCCAGCAGTCTACAGGCCGTGAGCTATGGCTACACCTTC.

In DNA, the CDR3 is TGCAGTGCTACCTTTGATGAAAAACTGTTTTTT. The encoded protein is CSATFDEKLFF. V gene TRBV20-1 combines with J gene TRBJ1-4; D uncertain. The V and J ends lost 4 bases and 6 bases respectively, with 6 bases between them. The V gene's germline CDR1 is DFQATT and CDR2 SNEGSKA (reference sequence). The CDR3 covers 11 residues.

The chain joins TRBV24-1 to TRBJ2-3; 12 bases are a match to TRBD1. Per the germline V gene, CDR1 is KGHDR and CDR2 is SFDVKD. The CDR3 totals 15 residues. V shed 6 bases and J 6 bases; nucleotides not matched to a gene: 6. The CDR3 DNA follows: TGTGCCACCAGTTCCGGGACAGGGGGCATTGATACGCAGTATTTT. It translates to CATSSGTGGIDTQYF.

The chain's CDR3 is CASSYGAGYSYEQYF. Written as DNA, the CDR3 is TGTGCCAGCAGTTACGGGGCAGGGTACTCCTACGAGCAGTACTTC. This sequence joins TRBV6-5 and TRBJ2-7; TRBD1 is a possible D gene (5 bases). This CDR3 contains 15 residues. Per germline, CDR1 MNHEY and CDR2 SVGAGI. V was cut by 2 bases and J by 0 bases, with 11 bases left in between.

The rearrangement uses TRBV28 and TRBJ1-1, with D possibly being TRBD1 (5 bases). CDR3 length equals 15 residues. Germline-derived CDR1 and CDR2 are MDHEN and SYDVKM. With 2 bases removed from V and 1 base from J, the gap between germline ends came to 11 bases. CDR3 sequence reads: CASSLGQGRNTEAFF. Here the CDR3 DNA reads TGTGCCAGCAGTTTAGGGCAGGGTAGGAACACTGAAGCTTTCTTT.

In this sample, this clone turned up once. DNA for the CDR3: TGTGCCAGCAGCTGGGGACTAGCGGCCTCCTACAATGAGCAGTTCTTC. Translating gives CASSWGLAASYNEQFF. The gene calls are TRBV5-6 and TRBJ2-1, with 11 nucleotides matching TRBD2. The germline CDR1 and CDR2 sequences are SGHDT and YYEEEE. J was trimmed by 0 bases and V by 3 bases; bases with no gene match: 2. CDR3 length: 16 residues.

V usage is TRBV6-5 and J usage is TRBJ2-1, with 8 nucleotides matching TRBD1. The CDR3 runs 15 residues. V gave up 6 bases and J gave up 7 bases; unmatched junction bases: 11. Germline CDR1 reads MNHEY; CDR2 reads SVGAGI. The chain's CDR3 is CASSVTARGRNEQFF. The CDR3 DNA reads as TGTGCCAGCAGCGTTACGGCCAGGGGGCGTAATGAGCAGTTCTTC.

In nucleotides, the CDR3 is TGTGCCAGCAGCTCCGGACTAGCGGGAGAGGGGGGTGGTACGCAGTATTTT. Protein sequence: CASSSGLAGEGGGTQYF. The chain joins TRBV7-3 to TRBJ2-3; 13 nucleotides line up with TRBD2. CDR1 SGHTA and CDR2 FQGTGA come from the germline V gene. The CDR3 length is 17 residues. With V trimmed by 4 bases and J by 8 bases, 12 bases remained unmatched.